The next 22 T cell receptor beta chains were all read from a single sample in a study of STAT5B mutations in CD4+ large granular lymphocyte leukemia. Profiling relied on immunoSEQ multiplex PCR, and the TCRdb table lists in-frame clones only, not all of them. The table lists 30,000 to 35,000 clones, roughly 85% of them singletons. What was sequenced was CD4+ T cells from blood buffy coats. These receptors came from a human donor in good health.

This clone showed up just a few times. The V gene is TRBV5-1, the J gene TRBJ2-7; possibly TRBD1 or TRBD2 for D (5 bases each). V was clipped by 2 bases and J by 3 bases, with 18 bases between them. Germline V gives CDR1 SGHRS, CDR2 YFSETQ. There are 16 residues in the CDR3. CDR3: CASSFRPGPPLYEQYF. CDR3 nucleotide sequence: TGCGCCAGCAGCTTCCGTCCGGGACCCCCTCTCTACGAGCAGTACTTC.

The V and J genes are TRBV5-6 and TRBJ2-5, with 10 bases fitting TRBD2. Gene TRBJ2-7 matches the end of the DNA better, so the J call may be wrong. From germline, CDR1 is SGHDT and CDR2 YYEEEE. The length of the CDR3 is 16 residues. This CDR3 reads CASSLVVAGGSYEQYF. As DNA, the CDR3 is TGTGCCAGCAGCTTGGTGGTAGCGGGAGGCTCCTACGAGCAGTACTTC.

For the CDR3, the DNA is TGTGCCAGCATCCGAGCGGGGGGGTACTACGAGCAGTACTTC. This encodes CASIRAGGYYEQYF. The chain has TRBV6-6 and TRBJ2-7; 10 bases line up with TRBD2. The CDR3 has 14 amino acids. Germline V gene data show CDR1 as MNHNY and CDR2 as SVGAGI (reference sequence). The ends lost 7 bases at V and 3 bases at J; junction bases unmatched: 6.

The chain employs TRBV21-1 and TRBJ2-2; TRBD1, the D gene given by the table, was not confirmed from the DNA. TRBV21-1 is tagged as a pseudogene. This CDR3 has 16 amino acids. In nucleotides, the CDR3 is TGTGCCAGCAGCAAAGAGGGGACAGTGAACACCGGGGAGCTGTTTTTT. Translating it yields CASSKEGTVNTGELFF.

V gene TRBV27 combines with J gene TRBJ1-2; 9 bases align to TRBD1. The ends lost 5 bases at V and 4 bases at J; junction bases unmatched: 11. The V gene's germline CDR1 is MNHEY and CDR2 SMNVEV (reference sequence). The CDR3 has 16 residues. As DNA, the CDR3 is TGTGCCAGCAGTCCAGCACAGGGGGCGCGTACCTATGGCTACACCTTC. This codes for CASSPAQGARTYGYTF.

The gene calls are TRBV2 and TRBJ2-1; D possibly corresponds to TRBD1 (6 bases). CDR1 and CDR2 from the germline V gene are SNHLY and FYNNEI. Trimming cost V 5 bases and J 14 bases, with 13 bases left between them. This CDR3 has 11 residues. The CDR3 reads CASSPGTLKFF. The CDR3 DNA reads TGTGCCAGCAGTCCCGGGACATTGAAGTTCTTC.

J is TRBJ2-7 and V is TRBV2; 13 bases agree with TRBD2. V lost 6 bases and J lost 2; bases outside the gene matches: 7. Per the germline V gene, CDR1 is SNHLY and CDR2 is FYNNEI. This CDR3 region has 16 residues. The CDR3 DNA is TGTGCCAGCAGGGGACTAGCGGGAATGGGCGCCTACGAGCAGTACTTC. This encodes CASRGLAGMGAYEQYF.

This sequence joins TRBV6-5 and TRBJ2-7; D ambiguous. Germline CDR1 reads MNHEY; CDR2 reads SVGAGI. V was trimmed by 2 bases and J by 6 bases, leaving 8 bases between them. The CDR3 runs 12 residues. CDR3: CASSYTKGEQYF. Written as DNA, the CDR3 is TGTGCCAGCAGTTACACGAAGGGCGAGCAGTACTTC.

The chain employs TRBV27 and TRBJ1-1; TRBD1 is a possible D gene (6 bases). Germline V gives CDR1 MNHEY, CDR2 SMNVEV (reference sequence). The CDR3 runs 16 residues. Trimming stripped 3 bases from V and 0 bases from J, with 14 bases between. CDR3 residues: CASSFSGAPMNTEAFF. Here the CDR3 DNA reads TGTGCCAGCAGTTTCTCAGGGGCTCCCATGAACACTGAAGCTTTCTTT.

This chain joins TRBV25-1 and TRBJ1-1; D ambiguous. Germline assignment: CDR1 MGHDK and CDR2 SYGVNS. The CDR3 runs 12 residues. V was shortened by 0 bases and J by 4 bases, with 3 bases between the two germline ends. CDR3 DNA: TGTGCCAGCAGTGAATATACCACTGAAGCTTTCTTT. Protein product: CASSEYTTEAFF.

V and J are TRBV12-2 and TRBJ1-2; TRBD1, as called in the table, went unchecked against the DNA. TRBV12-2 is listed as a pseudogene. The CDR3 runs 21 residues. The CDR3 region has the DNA TGTGCAAGTCGCTTAGCGGCAGGGGCGATGAGACGACTCAGGGCCGGCTATGGCTACACCTTC. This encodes CASRLAAGAMRRLRAGYGYTF.

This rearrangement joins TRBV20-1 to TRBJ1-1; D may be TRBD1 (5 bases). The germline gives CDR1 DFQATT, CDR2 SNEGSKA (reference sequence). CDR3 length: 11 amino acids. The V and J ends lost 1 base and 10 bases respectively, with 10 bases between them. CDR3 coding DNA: TGCAGTGCTAGAGTCGGAGGGGTAGCTTTCTTT. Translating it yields CSARVGGVAFF.

DNA of the CDR3: TGTGCCAGCAGCTTAGGGGTCAGGGGTCAGCAGTACTTC. Residues: CASSLGVRGQQYF. This sequence joins TRBV7-2 and TRBJ2-7; D perhaps matches TRBD1 (6 bases). CDR3 size: 13 residues. V was clipped by 1 base and J by 8 bases, with 12 bases between them. The V gene's germline CDR1 is SGHTA and CDR2 FQGNSA.

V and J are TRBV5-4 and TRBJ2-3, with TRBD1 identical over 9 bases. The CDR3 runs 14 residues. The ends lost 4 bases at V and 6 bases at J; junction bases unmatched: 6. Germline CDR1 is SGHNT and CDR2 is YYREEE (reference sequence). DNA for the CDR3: TGTGCCAGCAGCCGGACAGGGGATGCGGATACGCAGTATTTT. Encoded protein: CASSRTGDADTQYF.

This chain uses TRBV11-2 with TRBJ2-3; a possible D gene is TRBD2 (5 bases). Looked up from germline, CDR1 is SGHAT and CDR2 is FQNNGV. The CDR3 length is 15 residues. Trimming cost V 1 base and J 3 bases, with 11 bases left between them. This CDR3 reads CASSLGPGRTDTQYF. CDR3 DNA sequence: TGTGCCAGCAGCTTAGGGCCGGGAAGAACAGATACGCAGTATTTT.

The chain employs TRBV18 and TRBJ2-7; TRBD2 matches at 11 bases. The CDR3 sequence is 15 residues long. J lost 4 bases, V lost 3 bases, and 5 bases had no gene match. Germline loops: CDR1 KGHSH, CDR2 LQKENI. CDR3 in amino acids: CASSPPGLADYEQYF. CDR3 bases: TGTGCCAGCTCACCTCCGGGACTAGCGGATTACGAGCAGTACTTC. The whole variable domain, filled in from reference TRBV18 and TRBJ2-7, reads NAGVMQNPRHLVRRRGQEARLRCSPMKGHSHVYWYRQLPEEGLKFMVYLQKENIIDESGMPKERFSAEFPKEGPSILRIQQVVRGDSAAYFCASSPPGLADYEQYFGPGTRLTVT.

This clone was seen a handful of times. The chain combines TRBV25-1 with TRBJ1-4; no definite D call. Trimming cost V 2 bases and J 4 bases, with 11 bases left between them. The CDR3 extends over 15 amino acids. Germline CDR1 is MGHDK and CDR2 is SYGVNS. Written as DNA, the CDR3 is TGTGCCAGCAGTGAAAGGCAGGCTTATAATGAAAAACTGTTTTTT. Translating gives CASSERQAYNEKLFF. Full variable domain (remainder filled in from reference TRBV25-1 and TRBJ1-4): EADIYQTPRYLVIGTGKKITLECSQTMGHDKMYWYQQDPGMELHLIHYSYGVNSTEKGDLSSESTVSRIRTEHFPLTLESARPSHTSQYLCASSERQAYNEKLFFGSGTQLSVL.

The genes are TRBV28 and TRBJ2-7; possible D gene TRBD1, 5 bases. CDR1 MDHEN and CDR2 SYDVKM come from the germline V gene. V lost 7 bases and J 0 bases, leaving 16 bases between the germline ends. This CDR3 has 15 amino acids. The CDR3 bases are TGTGCCAGCACGACAGCGCCAAGGGGCTCCTACGAGCAGTACTTC. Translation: CASTTAPRGSYEQYF.

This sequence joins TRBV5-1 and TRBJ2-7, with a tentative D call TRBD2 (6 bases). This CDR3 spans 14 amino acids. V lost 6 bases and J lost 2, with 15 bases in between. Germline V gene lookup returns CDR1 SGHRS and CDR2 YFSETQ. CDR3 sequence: CASTSFSGPYEQYF. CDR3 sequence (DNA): TGCGCCAGCACCTCCTTTAGCGGCCCCTACGAGCAGTACTTC. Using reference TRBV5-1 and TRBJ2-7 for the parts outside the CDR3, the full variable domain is KAGVTQTPRYLIKTRGQQVTLSCSPISGHRSVSWYQQTPGQGLQFLFEYFSETQRNKGNFPGRFSGRQFSNSRSEMNVSTLELGDSALYLCASTSFSGPYEQYFGPGTRLTVT.

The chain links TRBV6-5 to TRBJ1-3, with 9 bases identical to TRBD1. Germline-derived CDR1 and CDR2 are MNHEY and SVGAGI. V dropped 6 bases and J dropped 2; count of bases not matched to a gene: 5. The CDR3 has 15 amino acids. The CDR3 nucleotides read TGTGCCAGCAGGCCACAGGGGGCTGCTGGAAACACCATATATTTT. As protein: CASRPQGAAGNTIYF.

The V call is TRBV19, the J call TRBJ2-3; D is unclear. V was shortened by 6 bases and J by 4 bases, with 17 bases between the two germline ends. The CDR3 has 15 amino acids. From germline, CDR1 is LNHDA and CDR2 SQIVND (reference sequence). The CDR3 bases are TGTGCCAGTAGCCTCTCATTTTGGGGTTCAGATACGCAGTATTTT. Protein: CASSLSFWGSDTQYF.

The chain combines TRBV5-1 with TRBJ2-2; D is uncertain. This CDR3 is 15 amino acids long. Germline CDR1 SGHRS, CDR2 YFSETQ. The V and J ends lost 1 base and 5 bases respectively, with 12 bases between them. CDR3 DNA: TGCGCCAGCAGCTTGATGGCGGATGGTACCGGGGAGCTGTTTTTT. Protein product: CASSLMADGTGELFF.